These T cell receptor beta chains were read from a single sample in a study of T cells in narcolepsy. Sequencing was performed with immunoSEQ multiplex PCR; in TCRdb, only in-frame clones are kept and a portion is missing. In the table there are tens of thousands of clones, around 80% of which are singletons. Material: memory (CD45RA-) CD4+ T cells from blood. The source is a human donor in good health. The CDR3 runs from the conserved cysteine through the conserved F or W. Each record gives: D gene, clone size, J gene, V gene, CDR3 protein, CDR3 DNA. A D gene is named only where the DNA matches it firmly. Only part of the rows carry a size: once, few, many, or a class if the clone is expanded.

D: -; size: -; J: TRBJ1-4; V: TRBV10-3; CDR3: CAISVSGSEKLFF; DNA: TGTGCCATCAGTGTATCGGGGAGTGAAAAACTGTTTTTT
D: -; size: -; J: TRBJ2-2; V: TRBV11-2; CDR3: CASLNGAWTGELFF; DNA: TGTGCCAGCTTGAATGGAGCGTGGACCGGGGAGCTGTTTTTT
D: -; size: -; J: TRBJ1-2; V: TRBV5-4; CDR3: CASSGQGAGGYTF; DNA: TGTGCCAGCAGTGGCCAGGGCGCGGGGGGCTACACCTTC
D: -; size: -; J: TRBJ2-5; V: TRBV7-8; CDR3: CASSFNARETQYF; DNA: TGTGCCAGCAGCTTCAATGCGAGGGAGACCCAGTACTTC
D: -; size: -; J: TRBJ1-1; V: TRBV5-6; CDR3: CASSQLSGTKNTEAFF; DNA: TGTGCCAGCAGCCAACTCTCCGGGACAAAAAACACTGAAGCTTTCTTT
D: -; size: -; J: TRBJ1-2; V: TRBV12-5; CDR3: CASGLQTDKTF; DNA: TGTGCTAGTGGTTTGCAAACGGACAAAACCTTC
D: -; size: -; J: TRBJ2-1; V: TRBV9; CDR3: CASSVAGSSRRNEQFF; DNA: TGTGCCAGCAGCGTAGCAGGATCCAGTCGGAGGAATGAGCAGTTCTTC
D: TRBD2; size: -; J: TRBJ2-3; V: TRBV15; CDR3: CATSIGTSGGVDTQYF; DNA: TGTGCCACCAGCATTGGAACTAGCGGGGGCGTAGATACGCAGTATTTT
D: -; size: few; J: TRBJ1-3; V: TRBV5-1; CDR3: CASSLSWSDSGNTIYF; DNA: TGCGCCAGCAGCTTGTCTTGGTCAGACTCTGGAAACACCATATATTTT
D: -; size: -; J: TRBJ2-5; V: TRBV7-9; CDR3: CASSLWSGSQETQYF; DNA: TGTGCCAGCAGCTTATGGTCAGGTTCGCAAGAGACCCAGTACTTC
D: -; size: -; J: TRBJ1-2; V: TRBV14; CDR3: CASSLDRIYGYTF; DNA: TGTGCCAGCAGCCTCGACAGGATCTATGGCTACACCTTC
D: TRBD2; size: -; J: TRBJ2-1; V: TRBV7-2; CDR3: CASSPRTSGGNEQFF; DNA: TGTGCCAGCAGCCCCCGGACTAGCGGAGGGAATGAGCAGTTCTTC
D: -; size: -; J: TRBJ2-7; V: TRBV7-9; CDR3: CASSLGRELGGLYF; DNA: TGTGCCAGCAGCTTAGGACGGGAGCTCGGGGGCTTGTACTTC
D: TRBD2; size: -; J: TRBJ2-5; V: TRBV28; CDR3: CASSRGGAGGLETQYF; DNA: TGTGCCAGCAGTCGGGGGGGAGCGGGAGGGCTGGAGACCCAGTACTTC
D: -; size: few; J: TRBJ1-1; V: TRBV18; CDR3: CASSIDKITEAFF; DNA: TGTGCCAGCTCTATAGACAAGATCACTGAAGCTTTCTTT
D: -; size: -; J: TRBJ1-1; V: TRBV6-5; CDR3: CASTSKDSWRTEAFF; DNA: TGTGCCAGCACTAGTAAGGACAGCTGGAGGACTGAAGCTTTCTTT
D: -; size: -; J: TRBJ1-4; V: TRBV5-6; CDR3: CASSLGGLTGLNEKLFF; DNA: TGTGCCAGCAGCCTAGGGGGATTGACAGGCCTTAATGAAAAACTGTTTTTT
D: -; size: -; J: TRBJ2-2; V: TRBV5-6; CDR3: CASSLGQRPNTGELFF; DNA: TGTGCCAGCAGCTTGGGACAGCGGCCGAACACCGGGGAGCTGTTTTTT
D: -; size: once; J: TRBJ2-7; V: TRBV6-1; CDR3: CASSDYYEQYF; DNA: TGTGCCAGCAGTGACTACTACGAGCAGTACTTC
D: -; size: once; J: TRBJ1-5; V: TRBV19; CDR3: CASSIYGQPQHF; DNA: TGTGCCAGTAGTATATACGGTCAGCCCCAGCATTTT
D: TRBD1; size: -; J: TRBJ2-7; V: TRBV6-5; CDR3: CASRVTGGGYEQYF; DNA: TGTGCCAGCAGGGTAACAGGGGGCGGCTACGAGCAGTACTTC
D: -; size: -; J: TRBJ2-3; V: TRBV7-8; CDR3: CASSLSPSTDTQYF; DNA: TGTGCCAGCAGCCTTAGTCCTAGCACAGATACGCAGTATTTT
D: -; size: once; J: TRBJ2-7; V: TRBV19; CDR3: CASSSRAGPTYEQYF; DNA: TGTGCCAGTAGTAGCCGGGCGGGACCGACCTACGAGCAGTACTTC
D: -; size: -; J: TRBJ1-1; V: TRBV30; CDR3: CAWSVRVGMNTEAFF; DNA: TGTGCCTGGAGTGTACGGGTAGGGATGAACACTGAAGCTTTCTTT